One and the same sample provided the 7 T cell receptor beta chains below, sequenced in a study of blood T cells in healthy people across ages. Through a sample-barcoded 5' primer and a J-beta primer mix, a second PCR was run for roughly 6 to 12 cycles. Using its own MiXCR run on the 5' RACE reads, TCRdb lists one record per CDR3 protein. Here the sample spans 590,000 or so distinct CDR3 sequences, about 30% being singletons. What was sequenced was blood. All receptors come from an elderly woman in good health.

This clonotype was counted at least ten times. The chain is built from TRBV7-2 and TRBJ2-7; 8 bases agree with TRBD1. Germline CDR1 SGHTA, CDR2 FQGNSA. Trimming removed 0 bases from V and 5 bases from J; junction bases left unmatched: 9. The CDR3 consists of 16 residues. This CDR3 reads CASSLAGAGGFNEQYF. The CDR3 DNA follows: TGTGCCAGCAGCTTAGCGGGCGCAGGGGGCTTCAACGAGCAGTACTTC.

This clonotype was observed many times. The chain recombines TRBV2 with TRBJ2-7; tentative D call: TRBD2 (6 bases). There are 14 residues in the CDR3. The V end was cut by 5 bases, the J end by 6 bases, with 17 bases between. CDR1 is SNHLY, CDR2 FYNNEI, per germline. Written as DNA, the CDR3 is TGTGCCAGCAGTTCGGGAGTCCGGGCGGGCGAGCAGTACTTC. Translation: CASSSGVRAGEQYF. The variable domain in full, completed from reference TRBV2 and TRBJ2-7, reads EPEVTQTPSHQVTQMGQEVILRCVPISNHLYFYWYRQILGQKVEFLVSFYNNEISEKSEIFDDQFSVERPDGSNFTLKIRSTKLEDSAMYFCASSSGVRAGEQYFGPGTRLTVT.

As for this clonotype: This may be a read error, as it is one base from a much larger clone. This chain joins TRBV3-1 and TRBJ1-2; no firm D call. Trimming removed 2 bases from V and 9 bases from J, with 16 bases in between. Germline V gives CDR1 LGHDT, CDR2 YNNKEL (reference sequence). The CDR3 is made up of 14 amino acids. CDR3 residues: CASSQFGQEYSYTF. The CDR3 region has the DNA TGTGCCAGCAGCCAATTCGGGCAGGAATATAGCTACACCTTC.

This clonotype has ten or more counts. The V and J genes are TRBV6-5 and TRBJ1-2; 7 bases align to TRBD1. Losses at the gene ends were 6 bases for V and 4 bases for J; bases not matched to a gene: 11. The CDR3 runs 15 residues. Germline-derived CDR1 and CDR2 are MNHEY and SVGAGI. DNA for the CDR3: TGTGCCAGCAGCCTACAGGGGAATCTAGGCTATGGCTACACCTTC. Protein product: CASSLQGNLGYGYTF.

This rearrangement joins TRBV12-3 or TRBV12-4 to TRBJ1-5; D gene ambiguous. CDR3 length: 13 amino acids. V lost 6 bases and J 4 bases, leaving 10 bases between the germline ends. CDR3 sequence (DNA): TGTGCCAGCAGGTTGGGGAGGAATCAGCCCCAGCATTTT. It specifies CASRLGRNQPQHF.

CDR3 in DNA: TGCAGTGCCGAGACTCTCGGGGAGACCCAGTACTTC. Amino acids: CSAETLGETQYF. This chain joins TRBV20-1 and TRBJ2-5; D uncertain. CDR1 is DFQATT and CDR2 is SNEGSKA in the germline V gene (reference sequence). The CDR3 totals 12 residues. Trimming stripped 6 bases from V and 5 bases from J, with 13 bases between.

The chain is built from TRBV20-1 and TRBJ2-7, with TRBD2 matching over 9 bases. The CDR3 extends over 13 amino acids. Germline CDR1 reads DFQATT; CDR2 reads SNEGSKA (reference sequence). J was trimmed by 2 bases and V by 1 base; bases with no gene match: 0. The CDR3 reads CSARVAGAYEQYF. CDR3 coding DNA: TGCAGTGCTAGAGTAGCGGGAGCCTACGAGCAGTACTTC.